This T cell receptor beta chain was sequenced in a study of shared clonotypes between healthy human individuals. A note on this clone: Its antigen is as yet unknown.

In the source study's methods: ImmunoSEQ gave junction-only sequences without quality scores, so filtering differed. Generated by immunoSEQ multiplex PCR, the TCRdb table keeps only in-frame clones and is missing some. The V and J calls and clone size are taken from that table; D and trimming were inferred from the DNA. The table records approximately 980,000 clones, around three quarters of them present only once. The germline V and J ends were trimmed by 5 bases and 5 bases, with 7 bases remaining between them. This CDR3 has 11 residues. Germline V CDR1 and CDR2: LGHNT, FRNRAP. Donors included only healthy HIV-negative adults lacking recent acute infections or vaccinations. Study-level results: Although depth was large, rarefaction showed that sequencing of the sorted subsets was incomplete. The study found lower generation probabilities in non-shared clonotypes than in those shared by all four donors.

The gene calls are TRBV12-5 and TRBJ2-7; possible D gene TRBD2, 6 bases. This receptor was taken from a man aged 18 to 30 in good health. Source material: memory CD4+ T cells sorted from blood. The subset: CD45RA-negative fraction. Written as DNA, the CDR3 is TGTGCTAGTGGTCGGGGGAACGAGCAGTACTTC. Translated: CASGRGNEQYF.